This T cell receptor (beta chain) was documented in a study of human T cells and chemical hapten exposure. From germline, CDR1 is MNHNS and CDR2 SASEGT. V gave up 5 bases and J gave up 8 bases; unmatched junction bases: 6. The CDR3 is made up of 14 amino acids. At least ten counts were recorded for this clonotype. Documented time point: patch test 1, 2 weeks after DPC sensitization. Treatment denoted: therapeutic diphenylcyclopropenone sensitization with weekly scalp DPC. One entry per CDR3 protein, called by TCRdb with MiXCR from the RACE reads. The sample lists over 75,000 distinct CDR3 sequences; around 7% were seen once.

The starting material was whole blood, obtained in connection with sensitization to the hapten diphenylcyclopropenone (DPC). The TCR originated in a woman aged 30 to 39 with alopecia areata. Some clones in this sample may be carry-over from other donors' samples. This chain uses TRBV6-1 with TRBJ1-6; 7 bases map to TRBD1. CDR3 bases: TGTGCCAGCAGTTCACAAGGGGGCTATTCACCCCTCCACTTT. It yields the protein CASSSQGGYSPLHF.